The 31 T cell receptor beta chains below all came from one sample that was sequenced in a study of CD8+ T cells in alopecia areata. After isolation, RNA underwent reverse transcription to generate cDNA as the sequencing template. Profiled with immunoSEQ multiplex PCR; TCRdb holds only in-frame clones, not every one. This sample carries around 180,000 clones, roughly 60% of them seen once, and the ten largest clones take 0.85% to 1.3%. Treatment in this sample: oral pan-JAK inhibitor, 5-10 mg twice daily. The sample in question was CD4+ T cells sorted from blood, obtained at week 24, from a patient treated with tofacitinib. All receptors derive from a human donor with alopecia areata.

V gene TRBV29-1 combines with J gene TRBJ2-7, with 9 bases aligning to TRBD1. Germline lookup yields CDR1 SQVTM and CDR2 ANQGSEA. Trimming cost V 3 bases and J 6 bases; bases outside gene matches: 3. The CDR3 is made up of 12 amino acids. The CDR3: CSVEGQGREQYF. The CDR3 bases are TGCAGCGTTGAGGGACAGGGCCGCGAGCAGTACTTC.

This rearrangement joins TRBV29-1 to TRBJ2-3; no clear D. Germline CDR1 SQVTM, CDR2 ANQGSEA. V was pared by 3 bases and J by 4 bases, with 14 bases between. The CDR3 extends over 14 amino acids. The CDR3 sequence is CSVDWGLGADTQYF. CDR3 nucleotides: TGCAGCGTTGATTGGGGATTGGGTGCAGATACGCAGTATTTT.

This clone was counted only a few times. The chain is built from TRBV11-3 and TRBJ1-1; D remains unclear. V was pared by 5 bases and J by 1 base, with 8 bases between. CDR1 is SGHNT, CDR2 YENEEA, per germline. The CDR3 is made up of 13 amino acids. Here the CDR3 reads CASSTQENTEAFF. Written as DNA, the CDR3 is TGTGCCAGCAGCACACAAGAGAACACTGAAGCTTTCTTT.

J is TRBJ1-2 and V is TRBV30; 7 positions match TRBD1. The CDR3 spans 12 residues. The J segment lost 6 bases and the V segment lost 2 bases, leaving 3 bases of the junction unmatched. Germline CDR1 reads GTSNPN; CDR2 reads SVGIG (reference sequence). The CDR3, as DNA: TGTGCCTGGAGTCGGGACAGCCATGGCTACACCTTC. This codes for CAWSRDSHGYTF.

CDR3 bases: TGTGCCAGCAGCGTCGGACAGTATAGCAATCAGCCCCAGCATTTT. Its protein product is CASSVGQYSNQPQHF. The rearrangement joins TRBV9 to TRBJ1-5; perhaps TRBD1 as D (6 bases). The CDR3 consists of 15 residues. With 2 bases removed from V and 0 bases from J, the gap between germline ends came to 9 bases. From germline, CDR1 is SGDLS and CDR2 YYNGEE. Looking up the rest from reference TRBV9 and TRBJ1-5 gives the full variable domain: DSGVTQTPKHLITATGQRVTLRCSPRSGDLSVYWYQQSLDQGLQFLIQYYNGEERAKGNILERFSAQQFPDLHSELNLSSLELGDSALYFCASSVGQYSNQPQHFGDGTRLSIL.

This clone showed up just once. The chain joins TRBV18 to TRBJ2-7, with 10 bases aligning to TRBD2. Trimming took 0 bases from V and 5 from J; bases not matched to a gene: 13. The CDR3 is 18 amino acids. CDR1 and CDR2 from the germline V gene are KGHSH and LQKENI. In nucleotides, the CDR3 is TGTGCCAGCTCACCACCGAATCTTTCCAAGCGGGGGGGCCACGAGCAGTACTTC. Translated: CASSPPNLSKRGGHEQYF.

This chain uses TRBV4-3 with TRBJ2-7; tentative D call: TRBD1 (6 bases). V dropped 4 bases and J dropped 4 bases, with 17 bases sitting between them. Per the germline V gene, CDR1 is LGHNA and CDR2 is YSLEER. The CDR3 runs 15 residues. The CDR3 nucleotides are TGCGCCAGCAGCCGGGCGCAGCTGGACAGTTACGAGCAGTACTTC. Translated, it gives CASSRAQLDSYEQYF.

The chain links TRBV27 to TRBJ2-1, with 9 positions matching TRBD2. The length of the CDR3 is 15 residues. Germline-derived CDR1 and CDR2 are MNHEY and SMNVEV (reference sequence). V lost 6 bases, J lost 1 base, and 4 bases stayed unmatched. The DNA for the CDR3 is TGTGCCAGCAGGGGTAGCGGGGGTTCCTACAATGAGCAGTTCTTC. As protein: CASRGSGGSYNEQFF.

The V gene is TRBV5-1, the J gene TRBJ2-5, with TRBD1 identical over 8 bases. CDR1 is SGHRS, CDR2 YFSETQ, per germline. Trimming took 5 bases from V and 4 from J; bases not matched to a gene: 13. The CDR3 has 16 amino acids. The CDR3, as DNA: TGCGCCAGCAGAGGAGGGACAGGACCGGGGGCAGAGACCCAGTACTTC. The encoded protein is CASRGGTGPGAETQYF.

This clone was seen only a few times. The J gene is TRBJ2-1, the V gene TRBV6-1; tentative D call: TRBD2 (6 bases). CDR1 and CDR2 from the germline V gene are MNHNS and SASEGT. Trimming pared 6 bases from V and 6 bases from J, leaving 15 bases between. This CDR3 region has 14 residues. The CDR3 region is CASRGGVVGNEQFF. The CDR3 coding sequence is TGTGCCAGCAGGGGCGGGGTAGTAGGCAATGAGCAGTTCTTC.

V gene TRBV7-6 combines with J gene TRBJ1-5, with D uncertain. The CDR3 spans 15 residues. Trimming took 1 base from V and 4 from J, leaving 11 bases between them. Germline lookup yields CDR1 SGHVS and CDR2 FNYEAQ. In DNA form, the CDR3 reads TGTGCCAGCAGCTTAGAAGAGGGTTTTAATCAGCCCCAGCATTTT. Protein sequence: CASSLEEGFNQPQHF.

This clone was detected only a few times. The rearrangement uses TRBV29-1 and TRBJ1-1; the D is unclear. This CDR3 has 11 amino acids. The V and J ends lost 7 bases and 3 bases respectively, with 9 bases between them. Germline V gene lookup returns CDR1 SQVTM and CDR2 ANQGSEA. In DNA, the CDR3 is TGCAGCGCCCAAGCTCACACTGAAGCTTTCTTT. Translation gives CSAQAHTEAFF.

Only a few counts were recorded for this clone. The chain joins TRBV5-6 to TRBJ2-1; D ambiguous. Germline V gives CDR1 SGHDT, CDR2 YYEEEE. Trimming pared 6 bases from V and 2 bases from J, leaving 15 bases between. This CDR3 spans 15 amino acids. CDR3: CASTPAGMAYNEQFF. CDR3 nucleotides: TGTGCCAGCACCCCAGCTGGGATGGCCTACAATGAGCAGTTCTTC.

V gene TRBV5-1 combines with J gene TRBJ2-5; D call uncertain. Germline CDR1 is SGHRS and CDR2 is YFSETQ. CDR3 length: 13 residues. Trimming left V 5 bases short and J 5 bases short, with 13 bases between. CDR3 sequence reads: CASRVRVDETQYF. The CDR3 bases are TGCGCCAGCAGGGTCCGGGTGGATGAGACCCAGTACTTC.

This clone was detected once. V and J are TRBV6-6 and TRBJ2-7; TRBD2 aligns across 9 bases. Germline V gene sequence: CDR1 MNHNY, CDR2 SVGAGI (reference sequence). The trim removed 4 bases at V and 3 bases at J, leaving 7 bases unmatched. The CDR3 totals 15 residues. The CDR3 here is CASSLSGGRDYEQYF. CDR3 DNA sequence: TGTGCCAGCAGTTTGAGCGGGGGGCGGGACTACGAGCAGTACTTC.

This clone was counted a few times. The V call is TRBV7-9, the J call TRBJ1-1; D not certain. V was pared by 3 bases and J by 1 base, with 6 bases between. The length of the CDR3 is 13 residues. Germline CDR1 is SEHNR and CDR2 is FQNEAQ (reference sequence). The CDR3 loop is CASSFSENTEAFF. For the CDR3, the DNA is TGTGCCAGCAGCTTTTCAGAGAACACTGAAGCTTTCTTT. Variable domain in full (rest from reference TRBV7-9 and TRBJ1-1): DTGVSQNPRHKITKRGQNVTFRCDPISEHNRLYWYRQTLGQGPEFLTYFQNEAQLEKSRLLSDRFSAERPKGSFSTLEIQRTEQGDSAMYLCASSFSENTEAFFGQGTRLTVV.

The chain recombines TRBV7-2 with TRBJ2-7; 7 bases align to TRBD2. Germline CDR1 reads SGHTA; CDR2 reads FQGNSA. This CDR3 has 13 residues. V gave up 5 bases and J gave up 9 bases; unmatched junction bases: 10. The CDR3 DNA reads as TGTGCCAGCAGCCCGGGACTAACGCTCCGGCAGTACTTC. It specifies CASSPGLTLRQYF.

The V and J genes are TRBV10-2 and TRBJ1-2; D gene uncertain. V was trimmed by 2 bases and J by 4 bases, leaving 8 bases between them. The CDR3 has 13 amino acids. Germline V gene data show CDR1 as WSHSY and CDR2 as SAAADI. The CDR3 spells CASSEGFGYGYTF. The CDR3 region has the DNA TGCGCCAGCAGTGAGGGTTTTGGCTATGGCTACACCTTC.

The chain carries TRBV6-6 and TRBJ2-7; D possibly corresponds to TRBD1 (6 bases). Germline CDR1 is MNHNY and CDR2 is SVGAGI (reference sequence). The CDR3 length is 13 residues. Between the trimmed V and J ends, which lost 9 bases and 1 base, there was a span of 13 bases. CDR3 bases: TGTGCCAGTCTTCCGGACAGTTCCTACGAGCAGTACTTC. Translated, it gives CASLPDSSYEQYF.

This chain joins TRBV11-2 and TRBJ2-3; D ambiguous. With 2 bases removed from V and 4 bases from J, the gap between germline ends came to 7 bases. The CDR3 consists of 13 residues. Looked up from germline, CDR1 is SGHAT and CDR2 is FQNNGV. CDR3 nucleotides: TGTGCCAGCAGCTTAAGGCGATCAGATACGCAGTATTTT. It translates to CASSLRRSDTQYF.

This chain joins TRBV7-3 and TRBJ2-2; D gene ambiguous. V lost 4 bases and J 0 bases, leaving 9 bases between the germline ends. The CDR3 extends over 15 amino acids. The V gene's germline CDR1 is SGHTA and CDR2 FQGTGA. CDR3 bases: TGTGCCAGCAGCTCCGGCCCGGCGAACACCGGGGAGCTGTTTTTT. This encodes CASSSGPANTGELFF.

The V call is TRBV6-5, the J call TRBJ1-1; 7 bases agree with TRBD1. This CDR3 spans 16 amino acids. Per germline, CDR1 MNHEY and CDR2 SVGAGI. The ends lost 0 bases at V and 5 bases at J; junction bases unmatched: 9. The CDR3 coding sequence is TGTGCCAGCAGTTACTCGAAGGCAGGGGGTAATACTGAAGCTTTCTTT. Its translation: CASSYSKAGGNTEAFF.

The chain couples TRBV5-6 to TRBJ2-4; TRBD2 is a possible D gene (7 bases). The CDR3 extends over 19 amino acids. Per the germline V gene, CDR1 is SGHDT and CDR2 is YYEEEE. The germline V and J ends were trimmed by 0 bases and 0 bases, with 19 bases remaining between them. The CDR3 DNA reads TGTGCCAGCAGCTTGGATGGGGGGGCCGAATCTCTAGCCAAAAACATTCAGTACTTC. Translated, it gives CASSLDGGAESLAKNIQYF.

The sample holds a few counts of this clone. The chain combines TRBV7-9 with TRBJ1-2, with 8 bases matching TRBD1. This CDR3 contains 14 residues. Trimming removed 4 bases from V and 3 bases from J; junction bases left unmatched: 4. CDR1 and CDR2 (germline): SEHNR, FQNEAQ (reference sequence). The CDR3 loop is CASSYGQGHYGYTF. The CDR3 DNA reads as TGTGCCAGCAGCTACGGACAGGGCCACTATGGCTACACCTTC.

The gene calls are TRBV30 and TRBJ2-7, with 8 nucleotides matching TRBD1. Unmatched junction bases numbered 8, after V lost 5 bases and J lost 2 bases. Germline-derived CDR1 and CDR2 are GTSNPN and SVGIG (reference sequence). The CDR3 is made up of 14 amino acids. The CDR3 nucleotides are TGTGCCTGGGGAGACAGGGGAGGACCCTACGAGCAGTACTTC. It is translated as CAWGDRGGPYEQYF.

This chain links TRBV30 with TRBJ1-2; the match to TRBD1 covers 10 bases. V lost 2 bases to trimming and J lost 7 bases; unmatched junction nucleotides: 7. Germline V CDR1 and CDR2: GTSNPN, SVGIG (reference sequence). The CDR3 length is 14 residues. In DNA, the CDR3 is TGTGCCTGGAGTCCCGGGACAGGGGTGGGTGGCTACACCTTC. It yields the protein CAWSPGTGVGGYTF.

The V gene is TRBV2, the J gene TRBJ1-4; D gene unclear. Germline values: CDR1 SNHLY, CDR2 FYNNEI. CDR3 length: 15 residues. Trimming stripped 1 base from V and 5 bases from J, with 11 bases between. DNA of the CDR3: TGTGCCAGCAGTGAAGGTCTGGTGACGAATGAAAAACTGTTTTTT. Amino acids: CASSEGLVTNEKLFF.

The chain couples TRBV11-2 to TRBJ2-6; no clear D. Per germline, CDR1 SGHAT and CDR2 FQNNGV. This CDR3 spans 15 amino acids. Deletions cut 0 bases from V and 2 bases from J, with 5 bases between. CDR3 residues: CASSLDSAGANVLTF. Written as DNA, the CDR3 is TGTGCCAGCAGCTTAGACTCGGCTGGGGCCAACGTCCTGACTTTC.

This sequence joins TRBV25-1 and TRBJ2-1; TRBD2 matches 12 bases. Germline V gene lookup returns CDR1 MGHDK and CDR2 SYGVNS. The CDR3 runs 15 residues. The trim removed 5 bases at V and 7 bases at J, leaving 6 bases unmatched. The CDR3 region is CASSPWTSGVNEQFF. CDR3 DNA sequence: TGTGCCAGCAGTCCCTGGACTAGCGGGGTTAATGAGCAGTTCTTC.

A single count supports this clone. V gene TRBV27 combines with J gene TRBJ2-6, with D possibly TRBD1 on 5 matching bases. Germline V lookup: CDR1 MNHEY, CDR2 SMNVEV (reference sequence). The CDR3 is 18 residues long. The V end lost 1 base, the J end lost 2 bases, and 15 bases lay between the germline ends. Here the CDR3 reads CASSLWGRAEAGANVLTF. CDR3 sequence (DNA): TGTGCCAGCAGTTTATGGGGCAGGGCTGAAGCTGGGGCCAACGTCCTGACTTTC.

This clone was seen only once. The chain links TRBV18 to TRBJ2-3, with 7 nucleotides matching TRBD2. The V segment lost 3 bases and the J segment 2 bases; nucleotides outside the gene matches: 2. This CDR3 is built from 14 residues. CDR1 KGHSH and CDR2 LQKENI come from the germline V gene. CDR3 DNA: TGTGCCAGCTCACCGAGCGGGATCACAGATACGCAGTATTTT. Protein sequence: CASSPSGITDTQYF.